A selection of T cell receptor beta chains follows, all from one sample in a study of blood T cell repertoires in COVID-19. Produced via immunoSEQ multiplex PCR; TCRdb's table is partial and in-frame only. Counted here are roughly 50,000 clones, roughly 90% occurring once; the ten biggest clones make up over 15%. Sequenced material: peripheral blood. Every receptor here comes from a human donor in a cohort sampled during active COVID-19. Both conserved end residues are part of each CDR3. Fields, in order: V gene, clone size, J gene, D gene, CDR3 protein, CDR3 DNA. The D gene is left open where the match is weak. Only part of the rows carry a size: once, few, many, or a class if the clone is expanded.

TRBV7-2	NA	TRBJ2-7	TRBD2	CASSRLLSGGFSYEQYF	TGTGCCAGCAGCCGGCTACTAAGCGGGGGTTTCTCCTACGAGCAGTACTTC
TRBV6-2/TRBV6-3	NA	TRBJ2-7	TRBD1	CASSPLVGQGVYEQYF	TGTGCCAGCAGCCCACTTGTTGGACAGGGGGTTTACGAGCAGTACTTC
TRBV20-1	NA	TRBJ1-5	TRBD1	CSASRDRLSNQPQHF	TGCAGTGCTAGTCGGGACAGGCTTAGCAATCAGCCCCAGCATTTT
TRBV5-1	few	TRBJ2-7	TRBD1	CASSLGGQGQREQYF	TGCGCCAGCAGCTTGGGTGGACAGGGTCAGAGAGAGCAGTACTTC
TRBV6-4	NA	TRBJ2-2	NA	CASSAESTGELFF	TGTGCCAGCAGTGCGGAGAGTACCGGGGAGCTGTTTTTT
TRBV6-2/TRBV6-3	NA	TRBJ1-1	NA	CASTPRGGLAFF	TGTGCCAGCACCCCCAGGGGTGGGTTAGCTTTCTTT
TRBV6-2/TRBV6-3	NA	TRBJ1-2	NA	CASSYLADLNYGYTF	TGTGCCAGCAGTTACCTCGCAGACTTAAACTATGGCTACACCTTC
TRBV5-1	NA	TRBJ1-2	NA	CASSQTTAYGYTF	TGCGCCAGCAGCCAGACGACAGCCTATGGCTACACCTTC
TRBV10-3	NA	TRBJ1-1	NA	CAIRVPGGPEAFF	TGTGCCATCAGAGTACCTGGGGGCCCTGAAGCTTTCTTT
TRBV5-1	NA	TRBJ1-2	NA	CASSLQNYGYTF	TGCGCCAGCAGCTTACAAAACTATGGCTACACCTTC
TRBV20-1	NA	TRBJ1-5	NA	CSASGTYTQPQHF	TGCAGTGCTAGTGGGACATATACTCAGCCCCAGCATTTT
TRBV18	NA	TRBJ2-7	TRBD2	CASSPKSGGAYEQYF	TGTGCCAGCTCACCAAAGAGCGGGGGGGCCTACGAGCAGTACTTC
TRBV10-3	NA	TRBJ2-3	NA	CAISAGGRNTDTQYF	TGTGCCATCAGTGCGGGGGGCCGGAACACAGATACGCAGTATTTT
TRBV6-5	NA	TRBJ2-2	NA	CASSSDRTTGELFF	TGTGCCAGCAGTTCAGACAGGACCACCGGGGAGCTGTTTTTT
TRBV6-5	NA	TRBJ1-6	NA	CASSVSSSYNSPLHF	TGTGCCAGCAGCGTCTCCAGCTCCTATAATTCACCCCTCCACTTT
TRBV25-1	NA	TRBJ1-1	TRBD1	CASSELRDRESKGAFF	TGTGCCAGCAGCGAACTCCGGGACAGGGAGTCTAAAGGGGCTTTCTTT
TRBV12-3/TRBV12-4	NA	TRBJ2-2	NA	CASSFYGTGELFF	TGTGCCAGCAGTTTTTACGGGACCGGGGAGCTGTTTTTT
TRBV4-2	NA	TRBJ2-3	NA	CASSQDRGFSSTDTQYF	TGTGCCAGCAGCCAAGATAGGGGCTTCTCTAGCACAGATACGCAGTATTTT
TRBV25-1	NA	TRBJ2-5	TRBD1	CASSESGTGGKTQYF	TGTGCCAGCAGTGAATCCGGGACAGGGGGGAAGACCCAGTACTTC
TRBV28	NA	TRBJ2-3	TRBD1	CATGGAGGGSDTQYF	TGTGCCACCGGAGGAGCAGGGGGCGGATCAGATACGCAGTATTTT
TRBV7-8	NA	TRBJ2-7	TRBD1	CARGPQGTGGGYEQYF	TGTGCCAGGGGGCCCCAGGGGACAGGGGGCGGCTACGAGCAGTACTTC
TRBV5-1	NA	TRBJ2-3	TRBD2	CASSPPGLAGTDTQYF	TGCGCCAGCAGCCCCCCGGGACTAGCGGGCACAGATACGCAGTATTTT
TRBV18	NA	TRBJ2-3	TRBD2	CASSPGTSGGEDTDTQYF	TGTGCCAGCTCACCCGGGACTAGCGGGGGGGAAGACACAGATACGCAGTATTTT
TRBV30	NA	TRBJ1-6	NA	CAWSTGSSYNSPLHF	TGTGCCTGGAGTACAGGGAGCTCCTATAATTCACCCCTCCACTTT
TRBV7-8	NA	TRBJ1-1	NA	CASSRRFQGPSMNTEAFF	TGTGCCAGCAGCCGACGGTTTCAGGGGCCCAGTATGAACACTGAAGCTTTCTTT
TRBV6-5	NA	TRBJ1-2	TRBD1	CASSRDRGLSYGYTF	TGTGCCAGCAGCCGGGACAGGGGGCTTAGCTATGGCTACACCTTC
TRBV5-4	NA	TRBJ2-1	TRBD2	CASSLGLAGATEQFF	TGTGCCAGCAGCTTGGGACTAGCGGGCGCTACCGAGCAGTTCTTC
TRBV5-4	NA	TRBJ2-3	TRBD2	CASGAGGSDTQYF	TGTGCCAGTGGAGCGGGGGGAAGTGATACGCAGTATTTT
TRBV2	NA	TRBJ2-2	TRBD1	CASSPTGGAYTGELFF	TGTGCCAGCAGTCCCACAGGGGGCGCCTATACCGGGGAGCTGTTTTTT
TRBV5-8	NA	TRBJ2-7	NA	CASSLASSNEQYF	TGTGCCAGCAGCTTGGCTAGCTCCAACGAGCAGTACTTC
TRBV3-1/TRBV3-2	NA	TRBJ1-4	NA	CASSQGGRAGPNEKLFF	TGTGCCAGCAGCCAAGGTGGCAGGGCAGGCCCTAATGAAAAACTGTTTTTT
TRBV5-1	NA	TRBJ2-2	NA	CASSPGNAAGGELFF	TGCGCCAGCAGCCCCGGCAATGCGGCAGGGGGGGAGCTGTTTTTT
TRBV3-1/TRBV3-2	NA	TRBJ2-5	TRBD1	CASSQGQGCQGETQYF	TGTGCCAGCAGCCAGGGACAGGGGTGTCAAGGGGAGACCCAGTACTTC
TRBV4-1	once	TRBJ1-4	TRBD1	CASSQEAQGAGEKLFF	TGCGCCAGCAGCCAAGAAGCTCAGGGGGCGGGGGAAAAACTGTTTTTT
TRBV19	once	TRBJ1-2	NA	CASSIANRNYGYTF	TGTGCCAGTAGTATAGCCAACAGGAACTATGGCTACACCTTC
TRBV6-2/TRBV6-3	NA	TRBJ2-7	TRBD1	CASSPSGQGRSYEQYF	TGTGCCAGCAGCCCCTCCGGACAGGGGCGGTCCTACGAGCAGTACTTC
TRBV7-9	NA	TRBJ2-5	TRBD2	CASSLPASGGPQETQYF	TGTGCCAGCAGCTTACCCGCTAGCGGGGGGCCCCAAGAGACCCAGTACTTC
TRBV9	NA	TRBJ2-7	TRBD1	CASSRTGGLSYEQYF	TGTGCCAGCAGCAGGACAGGGGGCTTATCCTACGAGCAGTACTTC
TRBV7-9	NA	TRBJ1-6	TRBD1	CASSSESGTGLSPLHF	TGTGCCAGCAGCTCGGAATCCGGGACAGGGCTTTCACCCCTCCACTTT
TRBV4-3	NA	TRBJ2-1	TRBD1	CASSLGDRGSYNEQFF	TGCGCCAGCAGCCTGGGAGACAGGGGCTCCTACAATGAGCAGTTCTTC
TRBV2	NA	TRBJ1-2	NA	CASSERSGGFLNYGYTF	TGTGCCAGCAGTGAACGCTCCGGGGGGTTCCTTAACTATGGCTACACCTTC
TRBV6-1	once	TRBJ1-4	NA	CASSVSAVPGSATNEKLFF	TGTGCCAGCAGTGTTTCAGCAGTACCAGGATCCGCAACTAATGAAAAACTGTTTTTT
TRBV5-6	NA	TRBJ2-5	NA	CASSLLGEKGETQYF	TGTGCCAGCAGCCTCCTTGGGGAAAAGGGGGAGACCCAGTACTTC
TRBV29-1	NA	TRBJ2-3	TRBD1	CSVETGTDTQYF	TGCAGCGTTGAGACAGGGACGGATACGCAGTATTTT
TRBV9	once	TRBJ2-3	NA	CASSATGRGWTDTQYF	TGTGCCAGCAGCGCCACAGGGAGGGGTTGGACAGATACGCAGTATTTT